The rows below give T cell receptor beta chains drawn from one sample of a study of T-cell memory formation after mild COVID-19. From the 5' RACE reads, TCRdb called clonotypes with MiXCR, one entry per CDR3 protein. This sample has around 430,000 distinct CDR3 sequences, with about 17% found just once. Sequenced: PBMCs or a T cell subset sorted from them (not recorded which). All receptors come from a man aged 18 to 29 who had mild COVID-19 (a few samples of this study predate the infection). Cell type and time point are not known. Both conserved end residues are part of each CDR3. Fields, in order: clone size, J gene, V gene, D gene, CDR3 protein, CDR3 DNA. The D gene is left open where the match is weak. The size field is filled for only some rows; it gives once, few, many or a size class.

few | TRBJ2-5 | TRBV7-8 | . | CASSIGVYRRTYEETQYF | TGTGCCAGCAGCATAGGAGTATACCGGCGGACATATGAAGAGACCCAGTACTTC
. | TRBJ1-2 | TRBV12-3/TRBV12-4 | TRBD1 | CASSHRGRYGYTF | TGTGCCAGCAGTCACAGGGGGCGGTATGGCTACACCTTC
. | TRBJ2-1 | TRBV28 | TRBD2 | CASSRTSGENEQFF | TGTGCCAGCAGCCGAACTAGCGGGGAGAATGAGCAGTTCTTC
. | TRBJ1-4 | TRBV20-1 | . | CSAPRREGDEKLFF | TGCAGTGCCCCTAGGAGGGAGGGCGATGAAAAACTGTTTTTT
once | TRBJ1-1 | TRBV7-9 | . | CASTLPEKNTEAFF | TGTGCCAGCACCCTGCCAGAAAAGAACACTGAAGCTTTCTTT
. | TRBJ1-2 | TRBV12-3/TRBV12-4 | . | CASSFSRIYGYTF | TGTGCCAGCAGTTTTAGTCGGATCTATGGCTACACCTTC
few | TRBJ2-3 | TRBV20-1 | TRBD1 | CSAAFGTGDGYTQYF | TGCAGTGCTGCTTTCGGGACAGGGGACGGATATACGCAGTATTTT
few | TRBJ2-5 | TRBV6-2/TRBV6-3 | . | CASSDRQETQYF | TGTGCCAGCAGCGATCGACAAGAGACCCAGTACTTC
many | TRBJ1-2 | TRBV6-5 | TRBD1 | CASSFTGGVGGYTF | TGTGCCAGCAGTTTTACAGGGGGCGTCGGTGGCTACACCTTC
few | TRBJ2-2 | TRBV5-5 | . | CASSFELPSELFF | TGTGCCAGCAGCTTTGAACTCCCTAGCGAGCTGTTTTTT
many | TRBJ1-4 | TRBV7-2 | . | CASSLFGRSGGEKLFF | TGTGCCAGCAGCCTATTTGGAAGGTCCGGAGGTGAAAAACTGTTTTTT
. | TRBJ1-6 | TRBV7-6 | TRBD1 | CASSATGGLYNSPLHF | TGTGCCAGCAGCGCCACAGGGGGTTTGTATAATTCACCCCTCCACTTT
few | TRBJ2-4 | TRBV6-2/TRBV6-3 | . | CASQDSAGGDIQYF | TGTGCCAGCCAGGACTCAGCCGGTGGGGACATTCAGTACTTC
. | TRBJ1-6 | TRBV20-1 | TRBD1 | CSATARDRGNSPLHF | TGCAGTGCTACGGCGAGGGACAGGGGAAACTCACCCCTCCACTTT
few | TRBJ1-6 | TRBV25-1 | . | CASTSGAYNSPLHF | TGTGCCAGCACCTCGGGAGCCTATAATTCACCCCTCCACTTT
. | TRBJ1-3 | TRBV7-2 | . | CASSLTAAGGDTIYF | TGTGCCAGCAGCTTAACCGCCGCGGGGGGAGACACCATATATTTT
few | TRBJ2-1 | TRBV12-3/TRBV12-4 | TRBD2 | CASSLYSGMEANNEQFF | TGTGCCAGCAGTTTGTACAGCGGGATGGAGGCTAACAATGAGCAGTTCTTC
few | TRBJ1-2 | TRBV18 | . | CASSQQERDYGYTF | TGTGCCAGCTCACAGCAAGAAAGGGACTATGGCTACACCTTC
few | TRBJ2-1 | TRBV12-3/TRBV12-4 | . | CASSFWGSRESNEQFF | TGTGCCAGCAGTTTTTGGGGTAGCCGAGAGTCGAATGAGCAGTTCTTC
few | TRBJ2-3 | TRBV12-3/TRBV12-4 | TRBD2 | CASSFSRGDFTDTQYF | TGTGCCAGCAGTTTCTCACGGGGGGACTTCACAGATACGCAGTATTTT
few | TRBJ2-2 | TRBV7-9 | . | CASSLLGSNTGELFF | TGTGCCAGCAGCTTACTAGGATCTAACACCGGGGAGCTGTTTTTT
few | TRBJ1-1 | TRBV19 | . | CASSIRGVHTEAFF | TGTGCCAGTAGTATCCGCGGGGTTCACACTGAAGCTTTCTTT
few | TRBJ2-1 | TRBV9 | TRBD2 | CASSVASGGLNEQFF | TGTGCCAGCAGCGTGGCTAGCGGGGGGTTAAATGAGCAGTTCTTC
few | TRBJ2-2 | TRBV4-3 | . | CASSQDPWTTGGELFF | TGCGCCAGCAGCCAAGATCCTTGGACCACTGGAGGGGAGCTGTTTTTT
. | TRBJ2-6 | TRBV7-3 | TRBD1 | CASSQGQASGANVLTF | TGTGCCAGCAGCCAAGGACAGGCCTCTGGGGCCAACGTCCTGACTTTC
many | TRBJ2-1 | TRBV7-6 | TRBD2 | CASSKGLAGVYEQFF | TGTGCCAGCAGTAAGGGACTAGCGGGGGTTTATGAGCAGTTCTTC
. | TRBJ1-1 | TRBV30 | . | CAWSYGATEAFF | TGTGCCTGGAGTTATGGGGCAACTGAAGCTTTCTTT
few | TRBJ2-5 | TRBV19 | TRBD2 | CASTQSGGVETQYF | TGTGCCAGTACGCAAAGCGGGGGAGTAGAGACCCAGTACTTC
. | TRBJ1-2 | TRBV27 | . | CASSPRGGRYGYTF | TGTGCCAGCAGCCCAAGGGGGGGGCGGTATGGCTACACCTTC
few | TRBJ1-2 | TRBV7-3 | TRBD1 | CASSLNRGNYGYTF | TGTGCCAGCAGCTTAAACAGGGGTAACTATGGCTACACCTTC
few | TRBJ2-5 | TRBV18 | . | CASSPPELETQYF | TGTGCCAGCTCACCACCTGAGTTAGAGACCCAGTACTTC
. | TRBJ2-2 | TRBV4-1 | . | CASSPNRGAGELFF | TGCGCCAGCAGCCCTAATAGGGGCGCCGGGGAGCTGTTTTTT
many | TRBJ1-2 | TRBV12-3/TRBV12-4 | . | CASSLALGRSYGYTF | TGTGCCAGCAGTTTAGCGCTAGGCAGGAGCTATGGCTACACCTTC
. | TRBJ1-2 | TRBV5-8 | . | CASSSYPVASGYTF | TGTGCCAGCAGCTCCTACCCTGTGGCCAGTGGCTACACCTTC
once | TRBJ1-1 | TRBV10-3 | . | CAISEPRGEAFF | TGTGCCATCAGTGAACCCAGGGGTGAAGCTTTCTTT
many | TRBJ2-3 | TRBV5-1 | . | CASRSGTSTDTQYF | TGCGCCAGCAGAAGCGGAACTAGCACAGATACGCAGTATTTT
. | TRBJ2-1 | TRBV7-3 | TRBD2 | CASSLRTSSHNEQFF | TGTGCCAGCAGCCTGAGGACTAGCAGCCACAATGAGCAGTTCTTC
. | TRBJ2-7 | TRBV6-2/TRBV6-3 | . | CASDSSPNYEQYF | TGTGCCAGCGACAGCTCACCAAACTACGAGCAGTACTTC
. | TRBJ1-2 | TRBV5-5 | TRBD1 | CASGRTGGERMDGYTF | TGTGCCAGCGGGAGGACAGGGGGCGAAAGGATGGATGGCTACACCTTC
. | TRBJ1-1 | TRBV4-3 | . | CASSQIDGDTRAFF | TGCGCCAGCAGCCAGATAGACGGAGATACAAGAGCTTTCTTT
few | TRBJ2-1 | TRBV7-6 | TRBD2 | CASSLARNSGGRINEQFF | TGTGCCAGCAGCTTAGCGAGGAACAGCGGGGGGCGAATCAATGAGCAGTTCTTC
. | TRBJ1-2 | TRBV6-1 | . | CASSDPGRLDYGYTF | TGTGCCAGCAGCGATCCGGGACGCCTAGACTATGGCTACACCTTC
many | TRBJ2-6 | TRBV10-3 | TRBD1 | CAIKERTGNSGANVLTF | TGTGCCATCAAAGAAAGGACAGGAAACTCTGGGGCCAACGTCCTGACTTTC
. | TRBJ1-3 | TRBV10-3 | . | CATQRWRGNSGNTIYF | TGTGCCACTCAACGGTGGAGAGGGAACTCTGGAAACACCATATATTTT
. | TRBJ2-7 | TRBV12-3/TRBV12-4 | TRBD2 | CASGLGGSGEQYF | TGTGCCAGCGGCCTCGGGGGGTCGGGCGAGCAGTACTTC
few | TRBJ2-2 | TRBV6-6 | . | CASERPGGTGELFF | TGTGCCAGCGAAAGGCCCGGTGGCACCGGGGAGCTGTTTTTT
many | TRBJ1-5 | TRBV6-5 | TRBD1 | CASSYSKGGGGQPQHF | TGTGCCAGCAGTTACTCGAAAGGGGGCGGTGGGCAGCCCCAGCATTTT
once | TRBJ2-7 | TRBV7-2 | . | CASSTRGGVAYEQYF | TGTGCCAGCAGCACTCGGGGCGGAGTGGCCTACGAGCAGTACTTC
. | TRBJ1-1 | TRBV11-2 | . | CASSLGARSVAEAFF | TGTGCCAGCAGCTTAGGCGCGCGGTCAGTCGCTGAAGCTTTCTTT
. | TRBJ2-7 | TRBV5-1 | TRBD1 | CASSLGTGISYEQYF | TGCGCCAGCAGCTTGGGGACAGGGATCTCCTACGAGCAGTACTTC
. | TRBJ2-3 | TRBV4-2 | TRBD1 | CASRRVPGQGKNTQYF | TGTGCCAGCAGAAGAGTCCCGGGACAGGGGAAAAATACGCAGTATTTT
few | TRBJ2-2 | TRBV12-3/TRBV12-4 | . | CASSLAGVVGELFF | TGTGCCAGCAGTTTAGCGGGGGTCGTCGGGGAGCTGTTTTTT
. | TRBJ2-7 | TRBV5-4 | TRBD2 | CASSSGWERGTHEQYF | TGTGCCAGCAGCTCAGGGTGGGAGCGGGGAACCCACGAGCAGTACTTC
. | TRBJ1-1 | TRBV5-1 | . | CASSRDGALPYEAFF | TGCGCCAGCAGCCGGGATGGGGCTTTACCTTATGAAGCTTTCTTT
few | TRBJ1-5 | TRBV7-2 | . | CASSLDPVNQPQHF | TGTGCCAGCAGCTTAGATCCCGTCAATCAGCCCCAGCATTTT